Below, 16 T cell receptor beta chains from the same sample are listed, as sequenced in a study of vaccination and CD4 T cells after COVID-19. Treatment noted: approximately 9-day PBMC culture with coronavirus spike peptide pools or control peptides (ViraFEST assay). These receptors lack a known antigen. The Oncomine TCR Beta short-read assay generated sequence data from the DNA of cultured CD4+ T cells. TCRdb ran MiXCR on the PCR reads and lists one entry per CDR3 protein. The sample lists about 21,000 distinct CDR3 sequences, approximately 53% occurring once. The sequenced sample consisted of CD4+ T cells from blood, cultured in vitro. Receptors originate from a human donor who had recovered from COVID-19.

J is TRBJ2-1 and V is TRBV7-2, with 13 bases aligning to TRBD2. The V gene's germline CDR1 is SGHTA and CDR2 FQGNSA. V lost 10 bases and J lost 7; bases outside the gene matches: 7. This CDR3 comprises 14 residues. DNA of the CDR3: TGTGCCACCAAGGGACTAGCGGGATTGAATGAGCAGTTCTTC. It yields the protein CATKGLAGLNEQFF.

V usage is TRBV5-1 and J usage is TRBJ1-2, with D perhaps TRBD1 (5 bases). The CDR3 extends over 15 amino acids. V was pared by 0 bases and J by 2 bases, with 11 bases between. Germline V gene lookup returns CDR1 SGHRS and CDR2 YFSETQ. This CDR3 reads CASSLEPTVNYGYTF. CDR3 DNA sequence: TGCGCCAGCAGCTTGGAGCCGACAGTGAACTATGGCTACACCTTC.

The chain joins TRBV2 to TRBJ2-7; the D is unclear. The CDR3 is made up of 12 amino acids. Per germline, CDR1 SNHLY and CDR2 FYNNEI. V gave up 1 base and J gave up 2 bases, with 3 bases separating them. The CDR3 sequence: CASSEGAYEQYF. The DNA of the CDR3 is TGTGCCAGCAGTGAAGGGGCCTACGAGCAGTACTTC. Using reference TRBV2 and TRBJ2-7 for the parts outside the CDR3, the full variable domain is EPEVTQTPSHQVTQMGQEVILRCVPISNHLYFYWYRQILGQKVEFLVSFYNNEISEKSEIFDDQFSVERPDGSNFTLKIRSTKLEDSAMYFCASSEGAYEQYFGPGTRLTVT.

This clonotype was detected only a few times. The rearrangement uses TRBV7-9 and TRBJ1-1; D may be TRBD1 (5 bases). The CDR3 sequence is 14 residues long. V lost 7 bases and J lost 5, with 17 bases in between. CDR1 and CDR2 (germline): SEHNR, FQNEAQ (reference sequence). The CDR3: CASNVPRDGTEAFF. CDR3 bases: TGTGCCAGCAACGTCCCTCGGGACGGAACTGAAGCTTTCTTT.

This clonotype was detected once. The J gene is TRBJ2-5, the V gene TRBV7-2; D remains ambiguous. CDR1 SGHTA and CDR2 FQGNSA come from the germline V gene. The CDR3 totals 13 residues. The V and J ends lost 1 base and 4 bases respectively, with 7 bases between them. CDR3 sequence: CASSLERLETQYF. The CDR3 DNA follows: TGTGCCAGCAGCTTAGAAAGACTAGAGACCCAGTACTTC. Complete variable domain (other parts from reference TRBV7-2 and TRBJ2-5): GAGVSQSPSNKVTEKGKDVELRCDPISGHTALYWYRQSLGQGLEFLIYFQGNSAPDKSGLPSDRFSAERTGGSVSTLTIQRTQQEDSAVYLCASSLERLETQYFGPGTRLLVL.

The V call is TRBV27, the J call TRBJ2-7; D is perhaps TRBD1 or TRBD2 (5 bases each). Germline V gives CDR1 MNHEY, CDR2 SMNVEV (reference sequence). Trimming took 2 bases from V and 6 from J, leaving 14 bases between them. This CDR3 has 14 amino acids. The CDR3 loop is CASSLGAFGGEQYF. The CDR3 DNA sequence: TGTGCCAGCAGTTTAGGGGCCTTTGGAGGCGAGCAGTACTTC.

The V call is TRBV5-1, the J call TRBJ2-7; TRBD2 agrees at 11 bases. CDR3 length: 14 residues. The ends lost 4 bases at V and 5 bases at J; junction bases unmatched: 5. In germline, CDR1 is SGHRS, CDR2 YFSETQ. The CDR3: CASSPTSGNNEQYF. The CDR3 DNA reads as TGCGCCAGCAGCCCGACTAGCGGGAATAACGAGCAGTACTTC.

This clonotype turned up a few times. This chain joins TRBV6-1 and TRBJ2-3; the match to TRBD2 covers 10 bases. V gave up 8 bases and J gave up 4 bases; unmatched junction bases: 9. CDR1 and CDR2 (germline): MNHNS, SASEGT. The CDR3 length is 15 residues. CDR3 sequence (DNA): TGTGCCAGCTCAAGCGGGGGGGCAGACGCAGATACGCAGTATTTT. Its translation is CASSSGGADADTQYF.

This chain joins TRBV19 and TRBJ1-2, with unresolved D. The CDR3 covers 11 residues. V lost 11 bases to trimming and J lost 2 bases, with 9 bases between them. CDR1 and CDR2 from the germline V gene are LNHDA and SQIVND (reference sequence). CDR3 DNA sequence: TGTGCCTCGGGAGCGAACTATGGCTACACCTTC. This sequence encodes CASGANYGYTF.

There are a few counts of this clonotype. The genes are TRBV11-2 and TRBJ2-2, with 11 bases fitting TRBD1. V was clipped by 0 bases and J by 4 bases; unmatched bases: 7. Germline CDR1 reads SGHAT; CDR2 reads FQNNGV. This CDR3 has 18 amino acids. CDR3 nucleotide sequence: TGTGCCAGCAGCTTAGATCGGACAGGGGGCGCTGGCACCGGGGAGCTGTTTTTT. This encodes CASSLDRTGGAGTGELFF. Full variable domain (rest looked up from reference TRBV11-2 and TRBJ2-2): EAGVAQSPRYKIIEKRQSVAFWCNPISGHATLYWYQQILGQGPKLLIQFQNNGVVDDSQLPKDRFSAERLKGVDSTLKIQPAKLEDSAVYLCASSLDRTGGAGTGELFFGEGSRLTVL.

The chain carries TRBV20-1 and TRBJ2-1; D perhaps matches TRBD2 (7 bases). Germline V gene data show CDR1 as DFQATT and CDR2 as SNEGSKA (reference sequence). V lost 7 bases to trimming and J lost 2 bases, with 12 bases between them. The CDR3 sequence is 13 residues long. CDR3 in DNA: TGCAGTGTTGGGGGGGGGCCCTACAATGAGCAGTTCTTC. Its translation: CSVGGGPYNEQFF.

The chain couples TRBV12-3 or TRBV12-4 to TRBJ2-7; no clear D gene. The germline V and J ends were trimmed by 5 bases and 1 base, with 12 bases remaining between them. The CDR3 is 14 residues long. CDR3: CASSLSHGSYEQYF. The CDR3, as DNA: TGTGCCAGCAGTCTCTCTCACGGGTCCTACGAGCAGTACTTC.

This clonotype has more than one count but fewer than ten. This chain connects TRBV20-1 to TRBJ1-5, with TRBD1 as a possible D gene (5 bases). The CDR3 totals 13 residues. The V end lost 2 bases, the J end lost 7 bases, and 12 bases lay between the germline ends. Germline V gene sequence: CDR1 DFQATT, CDR2 SNEGSKA (reference sequence). The CDR3 reads CSARPQGGQPQHF. CDR3 sequence (DNA): TGCAGTGCTAGACCGCAGGGCGGCCAGCCCCAGCATTTT.

Turning to this clonotype: The CDR3 end shows no conserved phenylalanine or tryptophan, and so a read error is likely. The J gene is TRBJ2-3, the V gene TRBV11-2; D gene unclear. Germline CDR1 SGHAT, CDR2 FQNNGV. V was shortened by 2 bases and J by 4 bases, with 7 bases between the two germline ends. The CDR3 has 13 amino acids. The CDR3 protein is CASSLLGPDTQYS. The CDR3 bases are TGTGCCAGCAGCTTACTAGGCCCAGATACGCAGTATTCT.

The chain has TRBV7-2 and TRBJ1-1; D unclear. The CDR3 loop spans 14 amino acids. V lost 7 bases, J lost 6 bases, and 18 bases lay in between. Germline assignment: CDR1 SGHTA and CDR2 FQGNSA. Here the CDR3 DNA reads TGTGCCAGCAACTCCCCCTCTACTGGCGCTGAAGCTTTCTTT. This encodes CASNSPSTGAEAFF.

J is TRBJ2-1 and V is TRBV6-2 or TRBV6-3, with 9 bases matching TRBD1. The CDR3 has 15 amino acids. Germline V CDR1 and CDR2: MNHEY, SVGEGT. The V segment lost 6 bases and the J segment 3 bases; nucleotides outside the gene matches: 6. The DNA of the CDR3 is TGTGCCAGCAGGCCCGGGACAGGGCTCTACAATGAGCAGTTCTTC. Its protein product is CASRPGTGLYNEQFF.